The source of this T cell receptor (beta chain) is a study of graft-versus-host responses after intestinal transplantation. Details on this clone: The antigen is unknown.

Study outcomes and limitations: Recipient marrow contained GvH clones, some of which appeared first in ileum or blood.

CDR3 length equals 17 residues. Germline trimming cut 3 bases from V and 8 bases from J; bases unmatched to any gene: 12. Germline assignment: CDR1 LGHNA and CDR2 YNFKEQ. Sequencing used immunoSEQ multiplex PCR; TCRdb keeps in-frame clones, though not all of them. This sample has over 100,000 clones; more than 90% occur once, and the top ten carry about 0.2%. This specimen consisted of unstimulated CD4+ T cells sorted from spleen or lymph node cells, obtained before transplant. The chain employs TRBV4-2 and TRBJ2-2; TRBD2 matches at 10 bases. The clonotype was recovered from a human donor who was the organ donor for an intestinal transplant. CDR3 protein: CASSHTLAGKQFGELFF. The CDR3, as DNA: TGTGCCAGCAGCCACACACTAGCGGGAAAGCAATTTGGGGAGCTGTTTTTT.